This TCR beta chain stems from a study of blood T cell repertoires in COVID-19. On the study more broadly: COVID-19 samples, acute and convalescent, were from the United States, Italy and Spain. T cells, B-cell-depleted T cells, or PBMCs supplied cDNA or gDNA.

This clone was counted a single time. TCRdb keeps only in-frame clones here, not all; method: immunoSEQ multiplex PCR. This table holds 260,000 or so clones, approximately 86% found once. The sequenced sample was peripheral blood. This receptor was taken from a young man with active or convalescent COVID-19.

The CDR3 sequence: CASSLPWAGPSEKLFF. Written as DNA, the CDR3 is TGTGCCAGCAGCCTGCCGTGGGCTGGGCCCAGTGAAAAACTGTTTTTT. The rearrangement uses TRBV5-5 and TRBJ1-4; unclear D gene. In germline, CDR1 is SGHKS, CDR2 YYEKEE (reference sequence). Trimming removed 4 bases from V and 7 bases from J, with 20 bases in between. CDR3 length equals 16 residues.